Listed below are T cell receptor beta chains from one sample, sequenced in a study of cytomegalovirus exposure and HLA in healthy donors. The table came from immunoSEQ multiplex PCR; TCRdb's copy has only in-frame clones and leaves some out. Of about 190,000 clones listed, roughly four fifths are singletons. The sample taken for sequencing was PBMCs. The source is a woman aged 30 to 39 in good health and CMV-seropositive. CDR3s include the opening cysteine and the closing phenylalanine or tryptophan. The D gene is left open where the match is weak. Clone size appears in some rows only: once, few, many, or a class for an expanded clone.

CDR3	DNA	size	J	V	D
CASSPRNTGELFF	TGTGCCAGCAGTCCCAGGAACACCGGGGAGCTGTTTTTT	.	TRBJ2-2	TRBV28	.
CASSLPAGGRYEQYF	TGTGCCAGCAGCTTACCAGCGGGCGGCAGATACGAGCAGTACTTC	.	TRBJ2-7	TRBV7-6	.
CASSGGQIFNYGYTF	TGCGCCAGCAGCGGGGGACAAATCTTTAACTATGGCTACACCTTC	.	TRBJ1-2	TRBV5-1	.
CASSPRQGTNTEAFF	TGTGCCAGCTCACCCCGACAGGGAACCAACACTGAAGCTTTCTTT	once	TRBJ1-1	TRBV18	TRBD1
CASSTPTGRLSGNTIYF	TGTGCCAGCAGTACACCGACAGGCCGCCTCTCTGGAAACACCATATATTTT	.	TRBJ1-3	TRBV7-9	.
CASSLGPGGNQPQHF	TGTGCCAGCAGTTTGGGGCCTGGAGGCAATCAGCCCCAGCATTTT	few	TRBJ1-5	TRBV28	.
CASSYGGDTQYF	TGCGCCAGCAGTTATGGAGGAGATACGCAGTATTTT	.	TRBJ2-3	TRBV4-1	.
CSVLQRTSGSNNEQFF	TGCAGCGTCCTTCAACGGACTAGCGGGAGCAACAATGAGCAGTTCTTC	.	TRBJ2-1	TRBV29-1	TRBD2
CASSLYLLAGRPDTGELFF	TGTGCCAGCAGCTTATATTTACTAGCGGGACGACCCGACACCGGGGAGCTGTTTTTT	few	TRBJ2-2	TRBV7-9	TRBD2
CASSPGLQFHNEQFF	TGTGCCAGCTCACCGGGACTGCAATTTCACAATGAGCAGTTCTTC	.	TRBJ2-1	TRBV18	.
CASSLDSWGLYF	TGTGCCAGCAGCCTGGACAGTTGGGGTTTGTACTTC	.	TRBJ2-7	TRBV6-6	.
CASRGYKGRIHEQYF	TGCGCCAGCAGGGGTTATAAGGGGAGGATCCACGAGCAGTACTTC	.	TRBJ2-7	TRBV10-2	.
CASSSGLTYEQYF	TGTGCCAGCAGTTCGGGACTAACTTACGAGCAGTACTTC	.	TRBJ2-7	TRBV6-5	TRBD2
CASSQDRGRDEQYF	TGCGCCAGCAGCCAAGATAGGGGGAGGGACGAGCAGTACTTC	.	TRBJ2-7	TRBV4-1	.
CASSPGGPYEQYF	TGTGCCAGCAGTCCGGGGGGACCCTACGAGCAGTACTTC	.	TRBJ2-7	TRBV27	TRBD2
CASSLLGLAGGRAYEQYF	TGCGCCAGCAGCCTTCTCGGACTAGCGGGAGGGCGGGCATACGAGCAGTACTTC	.	TRBJ2-7	TRBV4-1	TRBD2
CASSLLGGSTDTQYF	TGTGCCAGCAGCTTGCTGGGGGGAAGCACAGATACGCAGTATTTT	.	TRBJ2-3	TRBV5-6	.
CASSESGGRIDTQYF	TGTGCCAGCAGTGAAAGTGGCGGGAGGATAGATACGCAGTATTTT	.	TRBJ2-3	TRBV6-4	TRBD2
CASSYIRLDTQYF	TGTGCCAGCAGTTACATTCGGTTGGATACGCAGTATTTT	.	TRBJ2-3	TRBV6-5	.
CASNEGTTPYNEQFF	TGTGCCAGCAATGAGGGGACTACCCCTTACAATGAGCAGTTCTTC	.	TRBJ2-1	TRBV7-9	TRBD2
CASRDPGGAGANVLTF	TGTGCCAGCAGGGATCCCGGCGGAGCTGGGGCCAACGTCCTGACTTTC	.	TRBJ2-6	TRBV2	.
CASSQDQAYSSSTDTQYF	TGCGCCAGCAGCCAAGATCAGGCCTATTCTTCTAGCACAGATACGCAGTATTTT	.	TRBJ2-3	TRBV4-1	.
CASSAGQGAISFF	TGTGCCAGCAGTGCGGGTCAGGGGGCGATATCTTTCTTT	.	TRBJ1-1	TRBV2	TRBD1
CASSEQGRAFF	TGTGCCAGCAGCGAACAGGGTAGAGCTTTCTTT	few	TRBJ1-1	TRBV6-5	.
CATQGSTEAFF	TGTGCCACACAGGGGAGCACTGAAGCTTTCTTT	.	TRBJ1-1	TRBV27	TRBD1
CATTGSSSDTQYF	TGTGCCACTACTGGGAGCTCCTCAGATACGCAGTATTTT	few	TRBJ2-3	TRBV10-3	.
CAISGSGTYQETQYF	TGTGCCATCAGTGGTTCCGGGACATACCAAGAGACCCAGTACTTC	once	TRBJ2-5	TRBV10-3	.
CASSIAAGVGTGELFF	TGTGCCAGTAGTATAGCGGCGGGAGTCGGCACCGGGGAGCTGTTTTTT	.	TRBJ2-2	TRBV19	TRBD2
CASRTGLWQKGDEQYF	TGTGCCAGCAGAACAGGTCTGTGGCAAAAAGGTGACGAGCAGTACTTC	.	TRBJ2-7	TRBV2	.
CASSRLAGGEQYF	TGTGCCAGCAGTCGACTAGCGGGAGGCGAGCAGTACTTC	once	TRBJ2-7	TRBV9	TRBD2
CASSGASGTPGAYEQYF	TGTGCCAGTAGCGGGGCTAGCGGGACCCCCGGGGCCTACGAGCAGTACTTC	.	TRBJ2-7	TRBV19	TRBD2
CASSYDRRYYTGELFF	TGTGCCAGCAGTTACGACAGGCGATATTACACCGGGGAGCTGTTTTTT	few	TRBJ2-2	TRBV6-6	.
CASSLGGGTEAFF	TGCGCCAGCAGCTTGGGGGGGGGAACTGAAGCTTTCTTT	.	TRBJ1-1	TRBV5-1	.
CASSETSGSVIEQFF	TGTGCCAGCAGTGAGACTAGCGGGAGCGTCATCGAGCAGTTCTTC	.	TRBJ2-1	TRBV6-1	TRBD2
CASSEGGRGYEQYF	TGTGCCAGCAGTGAAGGCGGCAGGGGATACGAGCAGTACTTC	.	TRBJ2-7	TRBV6-1	.
CASLGTERSNYGYTF	TGTGCCAGCCTTGGGACAGAGAGGTCTAACTATGGCTACACCTTC	.	TRBJ1-2	TRBV19	TRBD1
CASSLAGGDNEQFF	TGTGCCAGCAGCTTAGCGGGAGGGGACAATGAGCAGTTCTTC	.	TRBJ2-1	TRBV6-5	TRBD2
CASSLAGSGYEQYF	TGTGCCAGCAGCTTGGCCGGGAGTGGCTACGAGCAGTACTTC	.	TRBJ2-7	TRBV5-4	.
CASSFPRGRNYGYTF	TGTGCCAGCAGTTTTCCCAGGGGCCGTAACTATGGCTACACCTTC	.	TRBJ1-2	TRBV28	.
CASSLVGGYGNQPQHF	TGTGCCAGCAGCTTAGTCGGGGGATATGGCAATCAGCCCCAGCATTTT	.	TRBJ1-5	TRBV11-2	.
CASSRRDSPSSYEQYF	TGTGCCAGCAGCCGCCGGGACTCCCCGAGCTCCTACGAGCAGTACTTC	.	TRBJ2-7	TRBV7-9	.
CASSLDRGNTEAFF	TGCGCCAGCAGTTTGGACAGGGGGAACACTGAAGCTTTCTTT	.	TRBJ1-1	TRBV5-1	TRBD1
CSVGPTQGWQSEQYF	TGCAGCGTTGGTCCGACTCAGGGATGGCAGTCCGAGCAGTACTTC	.	TRBJ2-7	TRBV29-1	.
CASSTISGGYEQYF	TGTGCCAGTAGTACGATTAGCGGGGGCTACGAGCAGTACTTC	.	TRBJ2-7	TRBV19	TRBD2
CASSVGSGAIGEQYF	TGTGCCAGCAGTGTGGGTAGCGGAGCCATAGGGGAGCAGTACTTC	.	TRBJ2-7	TRBV2	.